This T cell receptor (beta chain) was observed in a study of siplizumab effects on memory and regulatory T cells (dated by TCRdb to between 2018 and 2020). General notes on the study: The study examined how the anti-CD2 antibody siplizumab affects alloreactive T-cell subsets in allogeneic mixed lymphocyte reactions built from human PBMCs. Results and caveats for the whole study, not just this receptor: Of the alloreactive CD4+ clones that could be mapped, the Treg-derived share averaged roughly 73% with siplizumab compared with about 25% in control reactions. A naive or memory phenotype could not be assigned to roughly 75-96% of proliferating CD4+ or CD8+ clones. Compared with memory T cells, unstimulated naive T cells appeared more diverse, and naive cells seemed to make a substantial contribution to the alloresponse. Sequences below about 10^-5 frequency were poorly captured, so only a minor fraction of alloreactive clones could be mapped to unstimulated subsets. Whether proliferating Tregs from siplizumab cultures actually had suppressive function was not functionally confirmed. Siplizumab significantly lowered the cumulative frequency of alloreactive sequences that could be traced to unstimulated CD4+ memory T cells.

Sorted unstimulated T cells and proliferating T cells recovered from mixed lymphocyte reactions were subjected to TCRbeta CDR3 sequencing. Fresh whole blood from ten HLA-typed healthy donors served as the source for isolating PBMCs. As concerns this clone: What this receptor recognizes is not known. Base quality data are lacking; no much larger clone is found one base away.

Library preparation employed the immunoSEQ multiplex PCR assay. Each sample had some 10^5 TCR templates assayed by the deep sequencing platform. Genomic DNA extracted from sorted T cells was used for TCRbeta CDR3 sequencing. In the source study's methods: Clonal analysis of TCRbeta CDR3 data was done in the R programming language. Comparing unstimulated samples against CFSE-low samples taken after the reaction was how alloreactive CD4+ and CD8+ clones were defined. Alloreactive CD4+ clones were assigned to regulatory or non-regulatory origin by matching sequences to sorted unstimulated Treg and non-Treg repertoires. TCRdb obtained this table from immuneACCESS and retained in-frame rearrangements with V and J assigned. These tables miss some clones; where compared with another copy, unresolved V genes account for less than half of the shortfall, and the remainder is unexplained. That table furnishes V, J and clone size, whereas the DNA furnished D and trimming. This sample gives more than 75,000 clones in total; 80% to 95% of them show up just once. The biggest ten clones account for 6.5% of the sample.

Sequenced sample: CD8+ T cells sorted from blood. This receptor was taken from a human donor in good health.

This receptor carries the CDR3 CASSLTGLSSYNEQFF. The nucleotide sequence reads TGTGCCAGCAGCTTAACGGGCCTTAGCTCCTACAATGAGCAGTTCTTC. The chain couples TRBV7-3 to TRBJ2-1; no D segment can be confidently identified. The CDR3 sequence holds 16 residues, the cysteine and phenylalanine included. Just the 48-base CDR3 DNA is kept, in frame starting at base 1. The germline V gene encodes CDR1 SGHTA and CDR2 FQGTGA. V loses 0 bases of germline sequence and J loses 0 bases, and the interval between the two ends is 9 bases.